Listed below are T cell receptor beta chains from one sample, sequenced in a study of shared clonotypes between healthy human individuals. Repertoires were generated with immunoSEQ multiplex PCR, while TCRdb's copy carries only in-frame clones and drops some. The data show around 1.9 million clones, with roughly 93% seen just once and over 1.5% held by the top ten. Sequenced input: naive CD8+ T cells from PBMCs. These receptors were obtained from a man aged 18 to 29 in good health. Some clones in this sample may be carry-over from other donors' samples. Each CDR3 is given with its conserved first and last residue. The D gene is left open where the match is weak. Rows may omit the clone size; those that give it use once, few, many or a size class.

>TRBD2|13|-|TRBV25-1|TRBJ2-7
CASSLWTSSEQYF
TGTGCCAGCAGCTTATGGACTAGCAGCGAGCAGTACTTC
>-|16|-|TRBV4-3|TRBJ1-5
CASSQEFEQGAQPQHF
TGCGCCAGCAGCCAAGAATTCGAACAGGGTGCCCAGCCCCAGCATTTT
>-|13|-|TRBV25-1|TRBJ1-2
CASSEATYYGYTF
TGTGCCAGCAGTGAAGCTACCTACTATGGCTACACCTTC
>TRBD1|13|-|TRBV27|TRBJ1-2
CASRFGTGYGYTF
TGTGCCAGCAGATTCGGGACAGGCTATGGCTACACCTTC
>TRBD2|15|-|TRBV19|TRBJ2-1
CATRRAAGVNNEQFF
TGTGCCACACGGCGGGCAGCGGGAGTGAACAATGAGCAGTTCTTC
>TRBD1|13|-|TRBV29-1|TRBJ2-1
CSVGTGPYGEQFF
TGCAGCGTTGGGACAGGTCCCTATGGGGAGCAGTTCTTC
>TRBD2|15|-|TRBV18|TRBJ2-7
CASSPTSGKTYEQYF
TGTGCCAGCTCACCGACTAGCGGAAAAACCTACGAGCAGTACTTC
>-|19|-|TRBV5-6|TRBJ2-3
CASSLAFGVSTTSTDTQYF
TGTGCCAGCAGCTTGGCCTTTGGAGTATCAACGACTAGCACAGATACGCAGTATTTT
>-|12|-|TRBV6-5|TRBJ1-3
CASSAGGNTIYF
TGTGCCAGCAGCGCCGGGGGAAACACCATATATTTT
>-|10|-|TRBV29-1|TRBJ2-7
CSVGGYEQYF
TGCAGCGTTGGGGGCTACGAGCAGTACTTC
>TRBD2|16|once|TRBV5-1|TRBJ2-3
CASSSGSGARTDTQYF
TGCGCCAGCAGCTCCGGAAGCGGGGCCCGCACAGATACGCAGTATTTT
>TRBD2|20|-|TRBV19|TRBJ2-1
CASSIPRGFSGKTSYNEQFF
TGTGCCAGTAGTATTCCTCGGGGATTTAGCGGGAAAACCTCCTACAATGAGCAGTTCTTC